The rows below give T cell receptor beta chains drawn from one sample of a study of technical replicates of blood from a handful of donors. Produced via immunoSEQ multiplex PCR; TCRdb's table is partial and in-frame only. This table has tens of thousands of clones, 85% to 95% appearing once. Source material: T cells isolated from PBMCs. These receptors were collected from a human donor in good health. Each CDR3 is given with its conserved first and last residue. The order of the fields is J gene, D gene, V gene, clone size, CDR3 protein, CDR3 DNA. A D gene is named only where the DNA matches it firmly. Only some rows state a clone size, as once, few, many or a class for expanded clones.

>TRBJ1-1|-|TRBV6-5|-
CASSYSESTEAFF
TGTGCCAGCAGTTACTCGGAGAGTACTGAAGCTTTCTTT
>TRBJ2-5|-|TRBV2|once
CASRVAQETQYF
TGTGCCAGCAGGGTAGCCCAAGAGACCCAGTACTTC
>TRBJ2-7|-|TRBV4-1|-
CASSQVGRRDYEQYF
TGCGCCAGCAGCCAAGTTGGTCGCAGGGACTACGAGCAGTACTTC
>TRBJ2-2|TRBD2|TRBV5-1|-
CASIQGLAGDGELFF
TGCGCCAGCATCCAGGGACTAGCGGGAGACGGGGAGCTGTTTTTT
>TRBJ1-1|-|TRBV19|-
CASSIAQSKAFF
TGTGCCAGTAGTATAGCACAGTCAAAAGCTTTCTTT
>TRBJ2-7|TRBD2|TRBV28|-
CASSLRHASGDYEQYF
TGTGCCAGCAGTTTACGGCACGCTAGCGGGGACTACGAGCAGTACTTC
>TRBJ2-1|TRBD1|TRBV19|-
CASSTYDRARGEQFF
TGTGCCAGTAGTACCTATGACAGGGCCCGGGGTGAGCAGTTCTTC
>TRBJ1-2|-|TRBV5-6|-
CASSLGGGRQGRIDYGYTF
TGTGCCAGCAGCTTGGGGGGGGGAAGGCAGGGAAGGATTGACTATGGCTACACCTTC
>TRBJ2-7|TRBD1|TRBV2|-
CASTAGQGPYEQYF
TGTGCCAGCACCGCGGGACAGGGTCCCTACGAGCAGTACTTC
>TRBJ2-1|TRBD2|TRBV9|-
CASSAGGGIYNEQFF
TGTGCCAGCAGCGCCGGCGGGGGTATCTACAATGAGCAGTTCTTC
>TRBJ2-7|TRBD1|TRBV29-1|-
CSVRHLLTGRSDEQYF
TGCAGCGTCCGACATCTCCTGACAGGGCGTAGCGACGAGCAGTACTTC
>TRBJ2-7|-|TRBV5-1|-
CASSAGSYEQYF
TGCGCCAGCAGCGCGGGCTCCTACGAGCAGTACTTC
>TRBJ1-2|-|TRBV6-5|once
CASSYGQLYGYTF
TGTGCCAGCAGTTACGGACAGCTCTATGGCTACACCTTC
>TRBJ2-7|TRBD1|TRBV2|-
CASSAAGQGYEQYF
TGTGCCAGCAGTGCCGCGGGACAGGGGTACGAGCAGTACTTC
>TRBJ1-3|-|TRBV28|-
CASTPTGRSGNTIYF
TGTGCCAGCACCCCGACAGGACGCTCTGGAAACACCATATATTTT
>TRBJ2-5|-|TRBV30|-
CAWSVLGETQYF
TGTGCCTGGAGTGTACTTGGAGAGACCCAGTACTTC
>TRBJ1-4|-|TRBV19|-
CASSMRIEKLFF
TGTGCCAGTAGTATGCGCATTGAAAAACTGTTTTTT
>TRBJ2-1|TRBD2|TRBV13|-
CASSLGWAGGAYNEQFF
TGTGCCAGCAGCTTAGGCTGGGCGGGGGGCGCCTACAATGAGCAGTTCTTC
>TRBJ1-3|TRBD1|TRBV18|-
CASSPTGGTNTIYF
TGTGCCAGCTCACCCACAGGGGGCACAAACACCATATATTTT
>TRBJ2-5|-|TRBV28|-
CASLKTYGLGKETQYF
TGTGCCAGCCTAAAAACCTATGGGCTCGGGAAGGAGACCCAGTACTTC
>TRBJ2-1|TRBD2|TRBV13|-
CASSPYSLAGGHNEQFF
TGTGCCAGCAGCCCCTATTCGCTAGCGGGAGGGCACAATGAGCAGTTCTTC
>TRBJ1-1|-|TRBV28|once
CASSLGSGGGDEAFF
TGTGCCAGCAGTTTGGGTTCCGGGGGGGGAGATGAAGCTTTCTTT
>TRBJ1-2|TRBD1|TRBV5-1|few
CASSTTGEWYGYTF
TGCGCCAGCAGCACCACAGGGGAGTGGTATGGCTACACCTTC
>TRBJ2-7|TRBD2|TRBV10-1|once
CASSESRGLAGSYEQYF
TGCGCCAGCAGTGAGTCGAGGGGACTAGCGGGCTCCTACGAGCAGTACTTC
>TRBJ2-2|-|TRBV28|-
CASSLSAGGELFF
TGTGCCAGCAGTTTGTCGGCGGGCGGGGAGCTGTTTTTT
>TRBJ2-3|TRBD2|TRBV5-1|-
CASTPSGRFSDTQYF
TGCGCCAGCACTCCTAGCGGGAGATTCTCAGATACGCAGTATTTT
>TRBJ1-6|-|TRBV30|-
CAWRQRGRRINSPLHF
TGTGCCTGGAGACAAAGGGGTCGCCGCATAAATTCACCCCTCCACTTT
>TRBJ2-7|-|TRBV5-5|-
CASRIRDFPTTYEQYF
TGTGCCAGCAGGATAAGGGACTTTCCTACTACCTACGAGCAGTACTTC
>TRBJ1-1|TRBD1|TRBV27|-
CASSLYGTGENTEAFF
TGTGCCAGCAGTTTGTACGGGACAGGAGAGAACACTGAAGCTTTCTTT
>TRBJ2-7|-|TRBV7-9|-
CASSFNRAGGGYEQYF
TGTGCCAGCAGCTTCAACAGGGCCGGCGGGGGATACGAGCAGTACTTC